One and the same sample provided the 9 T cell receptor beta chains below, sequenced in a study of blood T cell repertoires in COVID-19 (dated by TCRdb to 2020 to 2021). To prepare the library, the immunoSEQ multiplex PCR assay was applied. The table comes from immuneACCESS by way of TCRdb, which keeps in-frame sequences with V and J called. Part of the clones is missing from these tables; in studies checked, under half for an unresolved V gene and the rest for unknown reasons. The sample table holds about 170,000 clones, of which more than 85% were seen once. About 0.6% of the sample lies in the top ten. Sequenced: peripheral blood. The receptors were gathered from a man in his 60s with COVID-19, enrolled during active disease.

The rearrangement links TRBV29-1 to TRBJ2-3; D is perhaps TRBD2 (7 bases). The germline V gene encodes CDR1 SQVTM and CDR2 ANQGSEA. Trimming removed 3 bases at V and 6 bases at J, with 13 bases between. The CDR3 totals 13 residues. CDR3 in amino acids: CSVDTGTIDTQYF. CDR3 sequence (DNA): TGCAGCGTTGACACAGGGACTATCGATACGCAGTATTTT.

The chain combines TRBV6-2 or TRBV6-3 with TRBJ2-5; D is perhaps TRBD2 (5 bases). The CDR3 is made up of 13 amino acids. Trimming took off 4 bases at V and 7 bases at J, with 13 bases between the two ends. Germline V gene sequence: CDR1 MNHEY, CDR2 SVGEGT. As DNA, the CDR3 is TGTGCCAGCAGTTCCACGTCGGGGTCGACCCAGTACTTC. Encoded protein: CASSSTSGSTQYF.

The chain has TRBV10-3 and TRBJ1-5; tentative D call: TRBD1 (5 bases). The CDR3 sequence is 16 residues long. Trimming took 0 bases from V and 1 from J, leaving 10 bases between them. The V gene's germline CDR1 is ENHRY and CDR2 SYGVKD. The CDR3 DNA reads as TGTGCCATCAGTGAGTCGACACGGGGGAGCAATCAGCCCCAGCATTTT. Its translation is CAISESTRGSNQPQHF.

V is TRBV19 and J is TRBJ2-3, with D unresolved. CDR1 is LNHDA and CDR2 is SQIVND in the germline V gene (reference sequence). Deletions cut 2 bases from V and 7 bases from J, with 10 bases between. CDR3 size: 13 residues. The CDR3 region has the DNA TGTGCCAGTAGTATAACCGAGCAACATACGCAGTATTTT. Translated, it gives CASSITEQHTQYF.

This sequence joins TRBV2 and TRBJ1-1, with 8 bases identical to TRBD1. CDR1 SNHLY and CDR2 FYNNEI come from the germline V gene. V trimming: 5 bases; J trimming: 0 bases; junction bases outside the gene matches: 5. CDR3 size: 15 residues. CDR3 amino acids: CASSPQGAMNTEAFF. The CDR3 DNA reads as TGTGCCAGCAGTCCTCAGGGGGCAATGAACACTGAAGCTTTCTTT.

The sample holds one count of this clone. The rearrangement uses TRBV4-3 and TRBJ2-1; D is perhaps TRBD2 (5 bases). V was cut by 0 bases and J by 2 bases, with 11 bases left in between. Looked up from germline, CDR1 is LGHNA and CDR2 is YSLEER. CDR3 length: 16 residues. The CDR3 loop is CASSQDTRAAYNEQFF. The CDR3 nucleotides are TGCGCCAGCAGCCAAGATACGAGGGCGGCCTACAATGAGCAGTTCTTC.

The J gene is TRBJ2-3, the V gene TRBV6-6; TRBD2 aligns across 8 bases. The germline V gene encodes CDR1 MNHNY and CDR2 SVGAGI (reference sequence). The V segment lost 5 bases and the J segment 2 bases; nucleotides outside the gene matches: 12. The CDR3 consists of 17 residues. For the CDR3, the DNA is TGTGCCAGCAGTCCGTCCTCGCGGGGGGCTAACACAGATACGCAGTATTTT. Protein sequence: CASSPSSRGANTDTQYF.

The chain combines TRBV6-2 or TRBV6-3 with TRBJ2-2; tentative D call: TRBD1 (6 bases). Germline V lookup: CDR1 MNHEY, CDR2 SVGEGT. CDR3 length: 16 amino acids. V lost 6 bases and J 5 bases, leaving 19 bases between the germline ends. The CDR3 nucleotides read TGTGCCAGCAGACCTCACGGTGGGGGCCCGACCGGGGAGCTGTTTTTT. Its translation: CASRPHGGGPTGELFF.

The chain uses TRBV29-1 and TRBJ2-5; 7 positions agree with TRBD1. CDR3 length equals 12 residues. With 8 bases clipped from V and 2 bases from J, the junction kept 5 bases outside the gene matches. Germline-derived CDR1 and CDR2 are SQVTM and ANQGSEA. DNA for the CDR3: TGCAGCACGGGCAGGGGGCAAGAGACCCAGTACTTC. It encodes CSTGRGQETQYF. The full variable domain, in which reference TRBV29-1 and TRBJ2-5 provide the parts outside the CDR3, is SAVISQKPSRDICQRGTSLTIQCQVDSQVTMMFWYRQQPGQSLTLIATANQGSEATYESGFVIDKFPISRPNLTFSTLTVSNMSPEDSSIYLCSTGRGQETQYFGPGTRLLVL.